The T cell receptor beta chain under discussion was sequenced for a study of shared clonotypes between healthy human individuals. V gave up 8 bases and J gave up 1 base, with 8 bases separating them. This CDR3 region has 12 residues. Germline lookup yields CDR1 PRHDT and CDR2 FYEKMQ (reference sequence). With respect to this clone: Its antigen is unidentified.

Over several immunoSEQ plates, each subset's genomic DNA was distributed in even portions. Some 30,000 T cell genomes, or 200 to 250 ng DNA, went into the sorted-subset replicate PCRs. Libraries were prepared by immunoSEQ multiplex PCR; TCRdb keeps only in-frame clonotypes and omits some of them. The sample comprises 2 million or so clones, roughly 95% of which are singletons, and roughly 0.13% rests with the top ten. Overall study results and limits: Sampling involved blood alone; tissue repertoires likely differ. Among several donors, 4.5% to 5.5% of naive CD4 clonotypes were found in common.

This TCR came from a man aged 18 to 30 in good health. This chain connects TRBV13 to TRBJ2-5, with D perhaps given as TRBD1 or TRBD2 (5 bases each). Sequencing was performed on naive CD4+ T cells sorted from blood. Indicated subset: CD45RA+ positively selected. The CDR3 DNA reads TGTGCCAGCCGGGGCTCCCAAGAGACCCAGTACTTC. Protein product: CASRGSQETQYF.